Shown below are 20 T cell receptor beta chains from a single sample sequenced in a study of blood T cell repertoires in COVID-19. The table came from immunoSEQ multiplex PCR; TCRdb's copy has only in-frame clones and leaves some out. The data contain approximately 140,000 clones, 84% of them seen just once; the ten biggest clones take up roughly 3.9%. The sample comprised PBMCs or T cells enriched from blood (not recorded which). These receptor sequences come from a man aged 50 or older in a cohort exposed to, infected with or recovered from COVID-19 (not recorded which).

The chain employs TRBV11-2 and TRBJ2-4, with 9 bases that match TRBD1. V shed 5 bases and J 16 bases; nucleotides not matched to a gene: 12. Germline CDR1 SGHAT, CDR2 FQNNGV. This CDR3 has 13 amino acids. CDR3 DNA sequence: TGTGCCAGCAGCCAGCCGGGACAGGGATATCTTTACTTC. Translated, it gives CASSQPGQGYLYF.

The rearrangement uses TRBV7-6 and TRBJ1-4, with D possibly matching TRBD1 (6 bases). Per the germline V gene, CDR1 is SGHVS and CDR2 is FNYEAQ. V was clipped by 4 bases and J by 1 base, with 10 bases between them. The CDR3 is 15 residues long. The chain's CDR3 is CASSSGDLTNEKLFF. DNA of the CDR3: TGTGCCAGCAGCTCAGGGGATCTAACTAATGAAAAACTGTTTTTT.

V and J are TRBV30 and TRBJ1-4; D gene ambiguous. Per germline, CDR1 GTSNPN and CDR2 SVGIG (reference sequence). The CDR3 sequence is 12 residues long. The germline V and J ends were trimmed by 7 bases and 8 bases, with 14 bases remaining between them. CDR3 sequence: CASSLHGEKLFF. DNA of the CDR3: TGTGCCTCTAGCCTACATGGAGAAAAACTGTTTTTT.

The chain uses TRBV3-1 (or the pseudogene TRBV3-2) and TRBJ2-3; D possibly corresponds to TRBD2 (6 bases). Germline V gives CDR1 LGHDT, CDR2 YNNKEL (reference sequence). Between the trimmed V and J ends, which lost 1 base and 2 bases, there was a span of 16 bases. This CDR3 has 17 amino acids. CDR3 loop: CASSQVSLALYTDTQYF. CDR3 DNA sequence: TGTGCCAGCAGCCAAGTCTCACTAGCTCTTTACACAGATACGCAGTATTTT.

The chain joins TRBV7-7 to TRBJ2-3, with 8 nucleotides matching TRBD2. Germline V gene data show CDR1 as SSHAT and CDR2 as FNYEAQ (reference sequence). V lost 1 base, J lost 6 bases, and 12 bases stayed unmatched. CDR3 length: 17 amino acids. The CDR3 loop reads CASSLGTGTRAADTQYF. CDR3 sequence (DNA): TGTGCCAGCAGCTTAGGAACCGGGACTAGGGCGGCTGATACGCAGTATTTT. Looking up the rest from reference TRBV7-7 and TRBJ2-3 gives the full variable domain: GAGVSQSPRYKVTKRGQDVTLRCDPISSHATLYWYQQALGQGPEFLTYFNYEAQPDKSGLPSDRFSAERPEGSISTLTIQRTEQRDSAMYRCASSLGTGTRAADTQYFGPGTRLTVL.

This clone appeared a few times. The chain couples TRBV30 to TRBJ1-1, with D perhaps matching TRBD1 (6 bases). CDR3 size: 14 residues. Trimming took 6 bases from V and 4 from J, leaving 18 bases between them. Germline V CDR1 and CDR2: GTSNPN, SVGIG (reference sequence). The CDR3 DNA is TGTGCCTGCCCTAGGGGGTCTTTGGGCACTGAAGCTTTCTTT. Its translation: CACPRGSLGTEAFF.

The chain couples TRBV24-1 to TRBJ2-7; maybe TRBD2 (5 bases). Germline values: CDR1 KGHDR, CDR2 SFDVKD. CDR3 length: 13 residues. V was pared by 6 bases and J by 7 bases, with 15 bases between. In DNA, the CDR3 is TGTGCCACCAGTCGACCGGGATCGGGTGAGCAGTACTTC. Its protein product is CATSRPGSGEQYF.

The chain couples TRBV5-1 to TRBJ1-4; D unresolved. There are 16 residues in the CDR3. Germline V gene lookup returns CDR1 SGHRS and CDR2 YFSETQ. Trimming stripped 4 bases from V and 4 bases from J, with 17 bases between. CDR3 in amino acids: CASSPTAGTFNEKLFF. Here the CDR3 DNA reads TGCGCCAGCAGCCCTACTGCGGGAACGTTTAATGAAAAACTGTTTTTT.

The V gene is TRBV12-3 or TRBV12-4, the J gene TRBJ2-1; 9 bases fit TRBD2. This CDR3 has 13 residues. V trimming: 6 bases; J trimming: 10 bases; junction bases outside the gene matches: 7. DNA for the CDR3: TGTGCCAGCAGCCAAACGACTAGCGGAGAGCAGTTCTTC. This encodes CASSQTTSGEQFF.

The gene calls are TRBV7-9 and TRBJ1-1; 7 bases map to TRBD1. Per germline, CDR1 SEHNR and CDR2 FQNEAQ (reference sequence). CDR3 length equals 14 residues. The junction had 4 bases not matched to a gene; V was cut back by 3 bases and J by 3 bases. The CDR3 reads CASSLEGGYTEAFF. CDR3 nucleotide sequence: TGTGCCAGCAGCTTGGAAGGGGGCTACACTGAAGCTTTCTTT.

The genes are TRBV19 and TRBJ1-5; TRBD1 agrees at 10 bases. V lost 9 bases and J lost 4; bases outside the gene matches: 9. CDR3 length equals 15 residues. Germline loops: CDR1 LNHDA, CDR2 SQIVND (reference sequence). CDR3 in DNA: TGTGCCAGCACCACCGCGGGACAGGGGAATCAGCCCCAGCATTTT. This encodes CASTTAGQGNQPQHF.

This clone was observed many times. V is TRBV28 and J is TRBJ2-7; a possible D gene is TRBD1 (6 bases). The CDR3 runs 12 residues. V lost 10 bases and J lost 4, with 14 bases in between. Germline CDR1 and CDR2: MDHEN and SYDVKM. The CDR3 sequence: CAIQQGQYEQYF. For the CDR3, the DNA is TGTGCCATCCAACAGGGCCAGTACGAGCAGTACTTC.

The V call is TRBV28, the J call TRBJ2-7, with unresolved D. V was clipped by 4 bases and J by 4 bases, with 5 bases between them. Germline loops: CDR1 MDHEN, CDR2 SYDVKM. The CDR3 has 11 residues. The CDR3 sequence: CASSYGYEQYF. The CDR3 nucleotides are TGTGCCAGCAGTTACGGTTACGAGCAGTACTTC.

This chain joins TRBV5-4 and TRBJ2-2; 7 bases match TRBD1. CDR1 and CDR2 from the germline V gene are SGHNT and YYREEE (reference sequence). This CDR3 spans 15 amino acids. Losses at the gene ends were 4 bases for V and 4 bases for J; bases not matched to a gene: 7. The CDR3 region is CASSQRDRRTGELFF. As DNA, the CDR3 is TGTGCCAGCAGCCAACGGGACAGACGCACCGGGGAGCTGTTTTTT.

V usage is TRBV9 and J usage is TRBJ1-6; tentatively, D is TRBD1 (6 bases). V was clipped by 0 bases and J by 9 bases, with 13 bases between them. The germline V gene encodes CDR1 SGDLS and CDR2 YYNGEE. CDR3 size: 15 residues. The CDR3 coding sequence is TGTGCCAGCAGCGTAGGTTCCGGGGGGCGTTCACCCCTCCACTTT. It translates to CASSVGSGGRSPLHF.

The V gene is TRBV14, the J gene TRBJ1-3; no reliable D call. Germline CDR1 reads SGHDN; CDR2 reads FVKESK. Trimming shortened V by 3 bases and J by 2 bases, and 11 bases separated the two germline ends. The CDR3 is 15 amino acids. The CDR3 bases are TGTGCCAGCAGCCACGTCGGAGGGCCTGGAAACACCATATATTTT. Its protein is CASSHVGGPGNTIYF.

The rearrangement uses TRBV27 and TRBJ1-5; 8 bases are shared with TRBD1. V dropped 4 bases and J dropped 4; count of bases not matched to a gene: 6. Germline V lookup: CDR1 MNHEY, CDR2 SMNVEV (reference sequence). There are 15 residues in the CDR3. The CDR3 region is CASSWGTGGNQPQHF. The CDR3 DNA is TGTGCCAGCAGTTGGGGTACAGGGGGAAATCAGCCCCAGCATTTT.

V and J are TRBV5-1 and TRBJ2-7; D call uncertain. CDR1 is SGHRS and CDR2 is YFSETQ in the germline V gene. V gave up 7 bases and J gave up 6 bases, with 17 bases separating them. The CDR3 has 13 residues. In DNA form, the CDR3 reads TGCGCCAGCTCAAGCCAGCTAGTTGCCGAGCAGTACTTC. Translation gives CASSSQLVAEQYF.

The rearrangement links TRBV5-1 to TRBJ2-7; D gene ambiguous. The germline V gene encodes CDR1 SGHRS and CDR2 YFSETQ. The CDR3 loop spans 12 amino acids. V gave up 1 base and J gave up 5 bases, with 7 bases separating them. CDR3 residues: CASSLFFDEQYF. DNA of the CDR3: TGCGCCAGCAGCTTGTTCTTCGACGAGCAGTACTTC.

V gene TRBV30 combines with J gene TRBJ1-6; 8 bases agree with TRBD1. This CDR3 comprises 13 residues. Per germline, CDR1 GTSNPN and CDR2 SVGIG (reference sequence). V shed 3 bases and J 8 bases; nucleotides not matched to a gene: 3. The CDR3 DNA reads TGTGCCTGGAGACAGGGGGGGGATTCACCCCTCCACTTT. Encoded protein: CAWRQGGDSPLHF.